Listed below are T cell receptor beta chains from one sample, sequenced in a study of STAT5B mutations in CD4+ large granular lymphocyte leukemia. Only in-frame clones appear in the TCRdb table, and some are missing; sequencing was by immunoSEQ multiplex PCR. The table includes roughly 30,000 clones, about four fifths detected once. The sample was CD4+ T cells from blood buffy coats. These receptor sequences come from a human donor in good health. Both conserved end residues are part of each CDR3. The order of the fields is D gene, J gene, clone size, V gene, CDR3 protein, CDR3 DNA. D genes are given only for firm matches. Rows give clone size only sometimes, using once, few, many, or a class for an expanded clone.

.	TRBJ1-2	.	TRBV6-5	CASSYGVGYTF	TGTGCCAGCAGTTACGGGGTGGGCTACACCTTC
.	TRBJ2-3	.	TRBV30	CAWSAVLGADTQYF	TGTGCCTGGAGTGCAGTACTAGGGGCAGATACGCAGTATTTT
TRBD1	TRBJ2-5	.	TRBV2	CASSPRTGNQETQYF	TGTGCCAGCTCGCCCCGGACAGGGAACCAAGAGACCCAGTACTTC
.	TRBJ1-1	.	TRBV6-1	CASSQDGFSTEAFF	TGTGCCAGCAGTCAGGACGGGTTCAGCACTGAAGCTTTCTTT
TRBD1	TRBJ1-1	few	TRBV11-2	CASSPWGGQGATEAFF	TGTGCCAGCAGCCCATGGGGGGGACAGGGGGCCACTGAAGCTTTCTTT
.	TRBJ1-1	.	TRBV6-5	CATRAGEAFF	TGTGCCACCCGGGCCGGTGAAGCTTTCTTT
TRBD1	TRBJ2-7	.	TRBV7-2	CASSLGQNYEQYF	TGTGCCAGCAGCTTGGGACAGAACTACGAGCAGTACTTC
TRBD2	TRBJ2-3	.	TRBV6-5	CASSFWGGSSTDTQYF	TGTGCCAGCAGTTTCTGGGGAGGGTCAAGCACAGATACGCAGTATTTT
TRBD1	TRBJ2-1	.	TRBV11-3	CASSLDGGQGGDEQFF	TGTGCCAGCAGCCTAGACGGTGGACAGGGGGGCGATGAGCAGTTCTTC
TRBD2	TRBJ2-7	.	TRBV7-9	CASSLSSGGTYEQYF	TGTGCCAGCAGCTTAAGCAGCGGGGGAACCTACGAGCAGTACTTC